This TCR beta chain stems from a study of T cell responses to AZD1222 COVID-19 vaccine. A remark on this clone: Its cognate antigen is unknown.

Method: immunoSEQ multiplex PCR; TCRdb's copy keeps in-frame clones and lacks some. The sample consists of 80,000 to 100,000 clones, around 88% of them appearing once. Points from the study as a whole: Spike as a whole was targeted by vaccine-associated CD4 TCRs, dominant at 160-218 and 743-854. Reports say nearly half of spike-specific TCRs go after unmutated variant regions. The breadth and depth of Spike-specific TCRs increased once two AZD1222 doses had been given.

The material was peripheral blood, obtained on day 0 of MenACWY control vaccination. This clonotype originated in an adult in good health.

The DNA for the CDR3 is TGTGCCAGCAGTTACCAGGGGGCAGGGAATGAAAAACTGTTTTTT. It codes for CASSYQGAGNEKLFF. V and J are TRBV6-5 and TRBJ1-4; 8 bases line up with TRBD1. The CDR3 is 15 residues long. J gave up 5 bases and V 2 bases, and 4 bases lay outside the gene matches. Germline-derived CDR1 and CDR2 are MNHEY and SVGAGI.